What follows are 8 T cell receptor beta chains derived from one specimen sequenced in a study of blood T cell repertoires in COVID-19 (dated by TCRdb to about 2020). The library was built by means of the immunoSEQ multiplex PCR assay. The source is immuneACCESS, and TCRdb retained only in-frame sequences with V and J called. Part of the clones is not carried over; for the studies checked, unresolved V genes explain less than half of this, and the remainder is unexplained. This sample gives approximately 160,000 clones in total; about three quarters of them show up just once. Around 2.7% of the sample is held by the ten biggest clonotypes. The sample comprised peripheral blood. The source of these receptors is a man between 65 and 79 years old with acute or convalescent COVID-19.

The chain employs TRBV30 and TRBJ2-2; tentative D call: TRBD2 (5 bases). Trimming left V 0 bases short and J 4 bases short, with 15 bases between. Germline CDR1 GTSNPN, CDR2 SVGIG (reference sequence). CDR3 size: 16 residues. In nucleotides, the CDR3 is TGTGCCTGGAGTGTACGTCCGGGGTCGACCACCGGGGAGCTGTTTTTT. It specifies CAWSVRPGSTTGELFF.

The chain combines TRBV24-1 with TRBJ2-3, with a weak D call TRBD2 (5 bases). V was cut by 10 bases and J by 4 bases, with 14 bases left in between. CDR3 length: 13 residues. The germline V gene encodes CDR1 KGHDR and CDR2 SFDVKD. The CDR3 sequence is CATGDNGADTQYF. CDR3 in DNA: TGTGCCACTGGGGATAACGGGGCAGATACGCAGTATTTT.

This clone was found a few times. The chain uses TRBV7-9 and TRBJ2-2; no reliable D call. CDR3 length: 11 residues. The germline gives CDR1 SEHNR, CDR2 FQNEAQ (reference sequence). The CDR3 sequence is CATLDTGELFF. The CDR3, as DNA: TGTGCTACTCTAGACACCGGGGAGCTGTTTTTT. Based on the CDR3 plus reference TRBV7-9 and TRBJ2-2, the full variable domain is DTGVSQNPRHKITKRGQNVTFRCDPISEHNRLYWYRQTLGQGPEFLTYFQNEAQLEKSRLLSDRFSAERPKGSFSTLEIQRTEQGDSAMYLCATLDTGELFFGEGSRLTVL.

The chain recombines TRBV29-1 with TRBJ1-2, with 7 positions matching TRBD1. The CDR3 is made up of 12 amino acids. J lost 4 bases, V lost 7 bases, and 6 bases had no gene match. CDR1 and CDR2 (germline): SQVTM, ANQGSEA. The chain's CDR3 is CSAGTVSYGYTF. The CDR3 nucleotides read TGCAGCGCCGGGACAGTATCCTATGGCTACACCTTC.

The gene calls are TRBV19 and TRBJ1-3, with 7 positions matching TRBD1. Looked up from germline, CDR1 is LNHDA and CDR2 is SQIVND (reference sequence). Losses at the gene ends were 6 bases for V and 0 bases for J; bases not matched to a gene: 5. This CDR3 contains 15 residues. The chain's CDR3 is CASSRGDSSGNTIYF. In DNA, the CDR3 is TGTGCCAGTAGCCGAGGGGACAGCTCTGGAAACACCATATATTTT.

This clone is classed as medium-sized. The rearrangement uses TRBV5-3 and TRBJ2-7; 7 nucleotides match TRBD1. TRBV5-3 is identified as an open reading frame with a role that is uncertain. The V and J ends lost 4 bases and 2 bases, in that order; junction bases with no gene match: 3. The CDR3 is made up of 13 amino acids. CDR3 sequence reads: CARSHGQAYEQYF. CDR3 in DNA: TGTGCCAGAAGCCACGGACAGGCCTACGAGCAGTACTTC.

J is TRBJ2-5 and V is TRBV5-1, with 8 bases that match TRBD2. The CDR3 length is 17 residues. V dropped 2 bases and J dropped 3; count of bases not matched to a gene: 12. Germline V gene data show CDR1 as SGHRS and CDR2 as YFSETQ. The CDR3: CASSFMASGRTKETQYF. CDR3 bases: TGCGCCAGCAGCTTTATGGCTAGCGGGCGGACAAAAGAGACCCAGTACTTC.

The chain combines TRBV19 with TRBJ1-1; no reliable D call. The germline V gene has CDR1 LNHDA and CDR2 SQIVND (reference sequence). Trimming stripped 6 bases from V and 12 bases from J, with 17 bases between. This CDR3 has 12 residues. The CDR3 bases are TGTGCCAGTAGCCGGGTAAAGGCAGCCCCTTTCTTT. As protein: CASSRVKAAPFF.